This T cell receptor beta chain was obtained from a study of T cell responses to AZD1222 COVID-19 vaccine. The repertoire was sequenced with immunoSEQ multiplex PCR; TCRdb's copy has only in-frame clones and lacks some. The sample includes tens of thousands of clones, about 93% of them seen just once. Comment on this clone: Its antigen is still unknown.

Deletions cut 3 bases from V and 1 base from J, with 8 bases between. CDR1 and CDR2 (germline): KGHDR, SFDVKD. The CDR3 covers 14 residues. General observations from the study: With two AZD1222 doses given, Spike-specific TCR breadth and depth both rose. Baseline serostatus was positive in only a handful of AZD1222 recipients.

The sequence was obtained from an adult in good health. The chain is built from TRBV24-1 and TRBJ2-5; possible D gene TRBD1, 6 bases. This material consisted of peripheral blood, taken on day 0 of MenACWY control vaccination. The CDR3 DNA is TGTGCCACCAGTGATCAGGGGAGCCAAGAGACCCAGTACTTC. It translates to CATSDQGSQETQYF.